The rows below give T cell receptor beta chains drawn from one sample of a study of metastatic and nonmetastatic thyroid tumors. With MiXCR, TCRdb called clones anew from the PCR reads. The sample has some 25,000 clones; 10% to 15% are singletons. Specimen: blood. These receptors all come from a female donor with papillary thyroid cancer or a benign thyroid nodule (not recorded which). Some clones in this sample may be carry-over from other donors' samples. The CDR3 runs from the conserved cysteine through the conserved F or W. The order of the fields is V gene, CDR3 protein.

V: TRBV5-1; CDR3: CASSLMTGTTSGETQYF
V: TRBV2; CDR3: CASTIGQGNTEAFF
V: TRBV9; CDR3: CASSVAPSGTGELFF
V: TRBV24-1; CDR3: CAIAIGPHWNTEAFF
V: TRBV7-2; CDR3: CASSPVRRGRVSTDTQYF
V: TRBV12-3/TRBV12-4; CDR3: CATLGETDTQYF
V: TRBV27; CDR3: CASSLLAGWGIDSPLHF
V: TRBV4-1; CDR3: CASSQDRETGGIGQPQHF
V: TRBV12-5; CDR3: CASGLGLAGDTQYF
V: TRBV9; CDR3: CASSTRGDYNSPLHF
V: TRBV19; CDR3: CASSIDGGRGEQFF
V: TRBV18; CDR3: CASSTLPRSSPGQLNTGELFF
V: TRBV7-8; CDR3: CASIPSLAGGPGRHYF
V: TRBV20-1; CDR3: CSARDRRDSKVYGYTF
V: TRBV5-4; CDR3: CASSFLPAGELFF
V: TRBV28; CDR3: CASSSGLAGSYEQYF
V: TRBV20-1; CDR3: CSAGLHQDRGPKGTEAFF
V: TRBV12-3/TRBV12-4; CDR3: CASSRQGALSGANVLTF
V: TRBV28; CDR3: CASWSGTDNYGYTF
V: TRBV12-3/TRBV12-4; CDR3: CASSLRGTGANVLTF
V: TRBV7-9; CDR3: CASSFGGFGSGANVLTF
V: TRBV6-5; CDR3: CASSYVNRGLQETQYF
V: TRBV20-1; CDR3: CSVSGTSGRKYEQYF
V: TRBV10-3; CDR3: CAISERVSEGNTEAFF
V: TRBV9; CDR3: CASSVDGPGPKETQYF
V: TRBV27; CDR3: CASSLGLGGDHEQYF
V: TRBV28; CDR3: CASSPFGGGGPYTF
V: TRBV27; CDR3: CASSLLPSGYNEQFF
V: TRBV7-3; CDR3: CASSPWTAQRTGELFF